This is a list of T cell receptor beta chains from one sample in a study of blood T cell repertoires in COVID-19. The protocol was immunoSEQ multiplex PCR, while the TCRdb copy is restricted to in-frame clones and leaves out a portion. The data hold roughly 100,000 clones, with approximately 80% observed a single time. The sequencing sample was made of peripheral blood. Receptors originate from a man between 60 and 75 years old with active or convalescent COVID-19. Each CDR3 is given with its conserved first and last residue.

TRBV28,15,CAIPSLGLVPHEQFF
TRBV7-6,15,CASAKRREGLDEQFF
TRBV5-4,15,CASSFRTSGRNEQFF
TRBV10-3,14,CAISVGSRNQPQHF
TRBV18,13,CASSQQGNTEAFF
TRBV5-1,16,CASSSNARGPNEKLFF
TRBV11-3,13,CASGSTDSYEQYF
TRBV19,14,CASSSSGGAYEQYF
TRBV19,16,CASNPQGQTNTGELFF
TRBV7-8,16,CASSSKLGQVYNEQFF
TRBV3-1/TRBV3-2,16,CASSQDAGQTWETQYF
TRBV6-1,15,CASSEGLADTYEQYF
TRBV18,18,CASSPLTPQRERGNEQFF
TRBV5-1,16,CASSLATGSSGNTIYF
TRBV30,13,CAWSLDINQPQHF
TRBV29-1,15,CSVAVGSGGNQPQHF
TRBV12-5,14,CASAWREGMNEQFF
TRBV5-4,17,CASSMGQGAGAPYGYTF
TRBV7-3,13,CASSPIITGELFF
TRBV7-7,18,CASSPDREEGYSNQPQHF
TRBV30,13,CAWTDRGWTEAFF
TRBV11-3,13,CASSLDPFNEQFF
TRBV5-1,14,CASTRLPSTDTQYF
TRBV6-5,14,CASSYRGQNTEAFF
TRBV7-9,15,CASSLGATGVQPQHF
TRBV6-5,15,CASKAGPNTYNEQFF
TRBV11-2,14,CASSPRFSYNEQFF
TRBV5-6,14,CASSLGQTGEKLFF
TRBV7-9,16,CASSLRETGPNSPLHF
TRBV9,14,CASSVGLAEEAQYF
TRBV7-2,17,CASSPGGGGLAKNIQYF
TRBV28,17,CASSSGQGLIDTDTQYF
TRBV5-1,15,CASSLVVGRDTEAFF
TRBV28,11,CASSPAYEQYF
TRBV3-1/TRBV3-2,15,CASSQTLTGVYGYTF
TRBV7-7,16,CASSFSLAVNTGELFF
TRBV5-5,16,CASSLATTGINTEAFF
TRBV2,14,CASSPGQGGNKQYF
TRBV5-4,16,CASSPRSQTGEEKLFF
TRBV5-1,15,CASSLRSTGANVLTF
TRBV5-4,15,CASGPGGRAYNEQFF
TRBV5-1,17,CASSLRAGQGKNYGYTF
TRBV19,15,CASSLSTGGAYGYTF
TRBV18,17,CASSSIGGGPSGNTIYF
TRBV6-5,15,CASSNIRGTDYGYTF
TRBV16,14,CASSPDRGNQPQHF
TRBV10-2,12,CASSSPLGELFF
TRBV28,14,CASSLTGDYTEAFF
TRBV24-1,15,CATSDPRRFTGEQFF
TRBV11-3,17,CASSSLAGESSYNEQFF
TRBV4-2,15,CASSQDRAGSQPQHF
TRBV19,15,CASNKAGAPTPEAFF
TRBV7-6,17,CASSFNRLIPETDTQYF
TRBV6-5,15,CASSQTGERTDTQYF
TRBV6-5,13,CASSYSKNQPQHF
TRBV7-2,15,CASSPARVRGGELFF
TRBV11-2,15,CASSLVEVYTGELFF
TRBV7-8,15,CASSLAARGNTEAFF
TRBV9,16,CASSVRADSNYNEQFF
TRBV5-5,15,CASSLRGDRVEKLFF